The 3 T cell receptor beta chains below come from one sample, sequenced in a study of cytomegalovirus exposure and HLA in healthy donors. It was with 60 Vbeta and 13 Jbeta primers that the PCR ran. Sequencing was performed with immunoSEQ multiplex PCR; in TCRdb, only in-frame clones are kept and a portion is missing. The sample includes some 93,000 clones, roughly 67% seen only once; the top ten take around 5.6%. Sample: PBMCs. The receptors were sampled from a boy younger than 18 in good health and CMV-seropositive.

The chain joins TRBV18 to TRBJ2-1; TRBD2 matches 12 bases. This CDR3 region has 15 residues. V trimming: 3 bases; J trimming: 7 bases; junction bases outside the gene matches: 4. Per germline, CDR1 KGHSH and CDR2 LQKENI. CDR3 residues: CASSPVLAGGNEQFF. The DNA of the CDR3 is TGTGCCAGCTCACCGGTACTAGCGGGGGGTAATGAGCAGTTCTTC. The full variable domain, in which reference TRBV18 and TRBJ2-1 provide the parts outside the CDR3, is NAGVMQNPRHLVRRRGQEARLRCSPMKGHSHVYWYRQLPEEGLKFMVYLQKENIIDESGMPKERFSAEFPKEGPSILRIQQVVRGDSAAYFCASSPVLAGGNEQFFGPGTRLTVL.

V usage is TRBV23-1 and J usage is TRBJ1-2; D is undetermined. TRBV23-1 has ORF status, its function being uncertain. The V gene lost 2 bases and the J gene lost 6 bases, with 22 bases spanning the gap. The CDR3 has 17 amino acids. CDR3 in amino acids: CASSQRVGGSPLNGYTF. The CDR3 DNA is TGCGCCAGCAGTCAACGGGTCGGTGGCTCTCCACTTAATGGCTACACCTTC.

A single count supports this clone. The CDR3 protein is CASSQDRAGYEQYF. DNA for the CDR3: TGTGCCAGCAGCCAAGATAGGGCAGGGTACGAGCAGTACTTC. This chain links TRBV4-2 with TRBJ2-7; possibly TRBD1 for D (5 bases). Germline V gene lookup returns CDR1 LGHNA and CDR2 YNFKEQ. Trimming took off 0 bases at V and 4 bases at J, with 10 bases between the two ends. The CDR3 is made up of 14 amino acids.